These T cell receptor beta chains were read from a single sample in a study of cytomegalovirus exposure and HLA in healthy donors. Using immunoSEQ multiplex PCR, the repertoire was profiled, and TCRdb retains in-frame clones only, with some absent. The table has more than 100,000 clones, about 78% seen once; the top ten hold approximately 8.2%. The specimen sequenced was PBMCs. The receptor source for this set is a woman in her thirties or forties in good health and CMV-seropositive. Both conserved end residues are part of each CDR3. Fields, in order: V gene, J gene, CDR3 protein.

v_call: TRBV7-2; j_call: TRBJ2-5; cdr3_aa: CASSRGGRETQYF
v_call: TRBV29-1; j_call: TRBJ1-1; cdr3_aa: CSVWDQYRGTEAFF
v_call: TRBV6-5; j_call: TRBJ1-1; cdr3_aa: CASSWTTNTEAFF
v_call: TRBV11-2; j_call: TRBJ1-1; cdr3_aa: CASSPGQGTEAFF
v_call: TRBV18; j_call: TRBJ1-5; cdr3_aa: CASSPMTGGSNQPQHF
v_call: TRBV5-6; j_call: TRBJ1-1; cdr3_aa: CASSFSFGTGYTEAFF
v_call: TRBV18; j_call: TRBJ2-2; cdr3_aa: CASSPGTDRTGELFF
v_call: TRBV27; j_call: TRBJ2-7; cdr3_aa: CATGRTGQGAYEQYF
v_call: TRBV27; j_call: TRBJ2-7; cdr3_aa: CASSSSGGARKQYF
v_call: TRBV2; j_call: TRBJ1-5; cdr3_aa: CASSVMGYRGANQPQHF
v_call: TRBV5-4; j_call: TRBJ1-1; cdr3_aa: CASTKPGQMNTEAFF
v_call: TRBV18; j_call: TRBJ1-2; cdr3_aa: CASSLTGGNYGYTF
v_call: TRBV10-3; j_call: TRBJ2-1; cdr3_aa: CAITQGDGDEQFF
v_call: TRBV7-2; j_call: TRBJ1-2; cdr3_aa: CASSFTGPDWGGYTF
v_call: TRBV19; j_call: TRBJ2-7; cdr3_aa: CASSFNHREQYF
v_call: TRBV19; j_call: TRBJ1-1; cdr3_aa: CASSILSGAEAFF
v_call: TRBV6-6; j_call: TRBJ1-1; cdr3_aa: CASKTGGQAFF
v_call: TRBV20-1; j_call: TRBJ1-1; cdr3_aa: CSASRQGEAFF
v_call: TRBV10-2; j_call: TRBJ1-2; cdr3_aa: CVTFGTARSGDGYTF
v_call: TRBV5-4; j_call: TRBJ2-1; cdr3_aa: CASSLATGAYNEQFF
v_call: TRBV7-2; j_call: TRBJ2-7; cdr3_aa: CASSLAGQTHTYEQYF
v_call: TRBV2; j_call: TRBJ2-6; cdr3_aa: CASSDGVLDSTSGANVLTF
v_call: TRBV2; j_call: TRBJ1-1; cdr3_aa: CASSGAGGEVTEAFF
v_call: TRBV27; j_call: TRBJ1-6; cdr3_aa: CASSFYRGPVSPLHF
v_call: TRBV4-3; j_call: TRBJ2-5; cdr3_aa: CASSQDLARDRDTYPVRTQYF
v_call: TRBV25-1; j_call: TRBJ1-1; cdr3_aa: CASSDQRGTNTEAFF
v_call: TRBV5-1; j_call: TRBJ1-6; cdr3_aa: CASSSGTASAGSPLHF
v_call: TRBV7-9; j_call: TRBJ1-1; cdr3_aa: CASSFKFSTGRRTEAFF
v_call: TRBV5-1; j_call: TRBJ2-3; cdr3_aa: CASRSHRNTDTQYF
v_call: TRBV5-4; j_call: TRBJ1-2; cdr3_aa: CGSSMGSNYGYTF
v_call: TRBV4-2; j_call: TRBJ2-5; cdr3_aa: CASSQDHFTSGGSIKETQYF
v_call: TRBV7-2; j_call: TRBJ2-7; cdr3_aa: CASSPGPVDLSYEQYF
v_call: TRBV7-8; j_call: TRBJ1-1; cdr3_aa: CASSIGVNTEAFF
v_call: TRBV4-1; j_call: TRBJ1-2; cdr3_aa: CASSAGPANDARGYTF
v_call: TRBV6-6; j_call: TRBJ1-2; cdr3_aa: CASSWGHAGNYGYTF
v_call: TRBV6-5; j_call: .; cdr3_aa: CASSADSSSYEQYF
v_call: TRBV7-6; j_call: TRBJ1-6; cdr3_aa: CASSLELSPLHF
v_call: TRBV10-3; j_call: TRBJ2-5; cdr3_aa: CAISSSGGAPETQYF
v_call: TRBV29-1; j_call: TRBJ2-3; cdr3_aa: CSARTGLETDTQYF
v_call: TRBV19; j_call: TRBJ1-2; cdr3_aa: CASSISLGDGYTF
v_call: TRBV9; j_call: TRBJ2-5; cdr3_aa: CASSVNTVQETQYF
v_call: TRBV27; j_call: TRBJ1-2; cdr3_aa: CASRKGANYGYTF
v_call: TRBV19; j_call: TRBJ2-3; cdr3_aa: CASSWEAGRDTQYF
v_call: TRBV4-3; j_call: TRBJ1-4; cdr3_aa: CASSQAPNEKLFF
v_call: TRBV4-2; j_call: TRBJ2-7; cdr3_aa: CASSRSPQLGTSVPYEQYF
v_call: TRBV7-2; j_call: TRBJ2-7; cdr3_aa: CASSPPLGTSGYRYEQYF
v_call: TRBV7-2; j_call: TRBJ2-2; cdr3_aa: CASSLDSNTGELFF
v_call: TRBV7-9; j_call: TRBJ1-1; cdr3_aa: CASSGNRGGGEAFF
v_call: TRBV4-3; j_call: TRBJ1-1; cdr3_aa: CASSQEVGGTGRTEAFF
v_call: TRBV7-2; j_call: TRBJ1-6; cdr3_aa: CASSLVAGMNSPLHF
v_call: TRBV6-5; j_call: TRBJ1-2; cdr3_aa: CASSYAGTHYGYTF